The rows below give T cell receptor beta chains drawn from one sample of a study of T-cell memory formation after mild COVID-19. MiXCR, run by TCRdb on the 5' RACE reads, gives a single entry per CDR3 protein. The sample gives tens of thousands of distinct CDR3 sequences, about 6.1% of which show up once; roughly 0.8% is in the top ten. Source material: PBMCs or a T cell subset sorted from them (not recorded which). Every receptor here comes from an adult who had mild COVID-19 (a few samples of this study predate the infection). Cell type and time point are not known. Both conserved end residues are part of each CDR3. D genes are given only for firm matches. A clone size is listed for some rows: how often the clone was seen (once, few, many), or a class if it is expanded.

D gene: -; clone size: many; V gene: TRBV5-1; J gene: TRBJ1-1; CDR3 protein: CASSPGRQGFTEAFF; CDR3 DNA: TGCGCCAGCAGCCCTGGGAGGCAGGGGTTCACTGAAGCTTTCTTT
D gene: -; clone size: -; V gene: TRBV29-1; J gene: TRBJ1-2; CDR3 protein: CSVGGLGDYGYNF; CDR3 DNA: TGCAGCGTTGGAGGACTGGGGGACTATGGCTACAACTTC
D gene: TRBD1; clone size: -; V gene: TRBV11-2; J gene: TRBJ1-4; CDR3 protein: CASSLGPQTGQKLFF; CDR3 DNA: TGTGCCAGCAGCTTAGGTCCACAGACAGGGCAAAAACTGTTTTTT
D gene: -; clone size: -; V gene: TRBV6-5; J gene: TRBJ2-3; CDR3 protein: CATSAADTQYF; CDR3 DNA: TGTGCCACCTCCGCAGCGGATACGCAGTATTTT
D gene: -; clone size: -; V gene: TRBV12-3/TRBV12-4; J gene: TRBJ1-5; CDR3 protein: CASSLIGSQHF; CDR3 DNA: TGTGCCAGCAGTTTGATCGGGTCCCAGCATTTT
D gene: -; clone size: many; V gene: TRBV2; J gene: TRBJ2-2; CDR3 protein: CASSDTGFTGELFF; CDR3 DNA: TGTGCCAGCAGTGATACAGGGTTCACCGGGGAGCTGTTTTTT
D gene: -; clone size: many; V gene: TRBV7-6; J gene: TRBJ2-2; CDR3 protein: CASSRQGSASNTGELFF; CDR3 DNA: TGTGCCAGCAGCCGTCAGGGATCGGCCTCGAACACCGGGGAGCTGTTTTTT
D gene: -; clone size: many; V gene: TRBV4-1; J gene: TRBJ2-3; CDR3 protein: CASSQSWAPGWEGTDTQYF; CDR3 DNA: TGCGCCAGCAGCCAATCTTGGGCCCCAGGGTGGGAAGGCACAGATACGCAGTATTTT
D gene: -; clone size: many; V gene: TRBV12-3/TRBV12-4; J gene: TRBJ1-2; CDR3 protein: CASSLIDSGYTF; CDR3 DNA: TGTGCCAGCAGTTTAATAGATTCTGGCTACACCTTC
D gene: -; clone size: -; V gene: TRBV2; J gene: TRBJ2-5; CDR3 protein: CASSEASLQETQYF; CDR3 DNA: TGTGCCAGCAGTGAGGCGAGCCTTCAAGAGACCCAGTACTTC
D gene: TRBD2; clone size: many; V gene: TRBV14; J gene: TRBJ2-1; CDR3 protein: CASRLTSGRANEQFF; CDR3 DNA: TGTGCCAGCAGACTTACTAGCGGGAGAGCCAATGAGCAGTTCTTC
D gene: TRBD2; clone size: few; V gene: TRBV5-8; J gene: TRBJ2-4; CDR3 protein: CASSLVGTSDHIQYF; CDR3 DNA: TGTGCCAGCAGCTTGGTCGGGACTAGTGACCACATTCAGTACTTC
D gene: TRBD1; clone size: few; V gene: TRBV12-5; J gene: TRBJ2-7; CDR3 protein: CASGQSTGTGGARSKEQYF; CDR3 DNA: TGTGCTAGTGGTCAATCAACCGGGACAGGGGGCGCAAGGTCGAAAGAGCAGTACTTC
D gene: TRBD2; clone size: many; V gene: TRBV15; J gene: TRBJ2-1; CDR3 protein: CATSRNGLAGGVDEQFF; CDR3 DNA: TGTGCCACCAGCAGAAATGGACTAGCGGGAGGAGTTGATGAGCAGTTCTTC
D gene: -; clone size: few; V gene: TRBV29-1; J gene: TRBJ1-2; CDR3 protein: CSVRLGLKDGYTF; CDR3 DNA: TGCAGCGTCCGGCTGGGACTCAAGGATGGCTACACCTTC
D gene: TRBD1; clone size: many; V gene: TRBV28; J gene: TRBJ1-1; CDR3 protein: CASSPDRGRGTEAFF; CDR3 DNA: TGTGCCAGCAGTCCGGACAGGGGGCGAGGCACTGAAGCTTTCTTT
D gene: -; clone size: -; V gene: TRBV7-9; J gene: TRBJ2-3; CDR3 protein: CASRRPDSTDTQYF; CDR3 DNA: TGTGCCAGCAGGAGGCCCGATTCCACAGATACGCAGTATTTT
D gene: TRBD1; clone size: many; V gene: TRBV7-8; J gene: TRBJ2-7; CDR3 protein: CASSSLDRGSSYEQYF; CDR3 DNA: TGTGCCAGCAGCTCGCTTGACAGGGGGTCTTCCTACGAGCAGTACTTC
D gene: TRBD2; clone size: few; V gene: TRBV5-6; J gene: TRBJ2-7; CDR3 protein: CASSLVRLAGGAPGEQYF; CDR3 DNA: TGTGCCAGCAGCTTGGTGAGACTAGCGGGAGGGGCCCCGGGGGAGCAGTACTTC
D gene: -; clone size: few; V gene: TRBV29-1; J gene: TRBJ2-3; CDR3 protein: CSVEDSGASTDTQYF; CDR3 DNA: TGCAGCGTTGAAGATTCCGGGGCGAGCACAGATACGCAGTATTTT
D gene: TRBD1; clone size: many; V gene: TRBV7-2; J gene: TRBJ1-1; CDR3 protein: CASSLALRQGTAEAFF; CDR3 DNA: TGTGCCAGCAGCTTAGCGCTAAGACAGGGTACGGCTGAAGCTTTCTTT
D gene: TRBD1; clone size: many; V gene: TRBV7-2; J gene: TRBJ1-6; CDR3 protein: CASSSQGVSNSPLHF; CDR3 DNA: TGTGCCAGCAGCTCACAGGGGGTTAGTAATTCACCCCTCCACTTT
D gene: -; clone size: -; V gene: TRBV4-2; J gene: TRBJ1-3; CDR3 protein: CASSQEGSASGNTIYF; CDR3 DNA: TGTGCCAGCAGCCAAGAGGGCAGCGCCTCTGGAAACACCATATATTTT
D gene: -; clone size: many; V gene: TRBV20-1; J gene: TRBJ1-6; CDR3 protein: CSATRVGGQESPLHF; CDR3 DNA: TGCAGTGCTACCAGGGTCGGGGGGCAAGAGTCACCCCTCCACTTT
D gene: TRBD1; clone size: -; V gene: TRBV15; J gene: TRBJ2-6; CDR3 protein: CATSRLPGGASGANVLTF; CDR3 DNA: TGTGCCACCAGCAGATTACCAGGGGGCGCCTCTGGGGCCAACGTCCTGACTTTC
D gene: -; clone size: many; V gene: TRBV11-3; J gene: TRBJ2-1; CDR3 protein: CASSFSERAISYNEQFF; CDR3 DNA: TGTGCCAGCAGCTTTTCGGAGCGGGCCATTTCCTACAATGAGCAGTTCTTC
D gene: TRBD1; clone size: few; V gene: TRBV2; J gene: TRBJ2-3; CDR3 protein: CASSAGQGARGSTDTQYF; CDR3 DNA: TGTGCCAGCAGTGCGGGACAGGGGGCCCGGGGGAGCACAGATACGCAGTATTTT
D gene: -; clone size: many; V gene: TRBV24-1; J gene: TRBJ2-3; CDR3 protein: CATSDPGDGRPDTQYF; CDR3 DNA: TGTGCCACCAGTGATCCGGGGGACGGTCGACCAGATACGCAGTATTTT
D gene: TRBD2; clone size: few; V gene: TRBV7-9; J gene: TRBJ2-2; CDR3 protein: CASSQTSGNAGELFF; CDR3 DNA: TGTGCCAGCAGCCAAACTAGCGGGAACGCCGGGGAGCTGTTTTTT
D gene: -; clone size: many; V gene: TRBV5-5; J gene: TRBJ1-5; CDR3 protein: CASSLGLQPQHF; CDR3 DNA: TGTGCCAGCAGCTTGGGGTTGCAGCCCCAGCATTTT
D gene: -; clone size: many; V gene: TRBV12-3/TRBV12-4; J gene: TRBJ1-1; CDR3 protein: CASSAQVNTEAFF; CDR3 DNA: TGTGCCAGCTCGGCTCAGGTGAACACTGAAGCTTTCTTT
D gene: TRBD2; clone size: -; V gene: TRBV7-9; J gene: TRBJ2-2; CDR3 protein: CASSLREVNTGELFF; CDR3 DNA: TGTGCCAGCAGCCTGCGGGAGGTCAACACCGGGGAGCTGTTTTTT
D gene: -; clone size: medium-sized; V gene: TRBV7-7; J gene: TRBJ2-7; CDR3 protein: CASSLDGVYAYEQYF; CDR3 DNA: TGTGCTAGCAGCTTAGATGGAGTGTACGCCTACGAGCAGTACTTC
D gene: -; clone size: few; V gene: TRBV2; J gene: TRBJ2-7; CDR3 protein: CASSEASTGPVSYEQYF; CDR3 DNA: TGTGCCAGCAGTGAAGCCTCTACAGGGCCAGTCTCCTACGAGCAGTACTTC
D gene: TRBD1; clone size: -; V gene: TRBV14; J gene: TRBJ2-2; CDR3 protein: CARPTFDRGQDDGGELFF; CDR3 DNA: TGTGCCAGGCCGACCTTTGACAGGGGGCAAGATGATGGCGGGGAGCTGTTTTTT
D gene: -; clone size: few; V gene: TRBV10-3; J gene: TRBJ2-3; CDR3 protein: CAISERQRATDTQYF; CDR3 DNA: TGTGCCATCAGTGAGAGGCAACGTGCCACAGATACGCAGTATTTT
D gene: TRBD2; clone size: -; V gene: TRBV2; J gene: TRBJ2-1; CDR3 protein: CASSEVSGRSYNEQFF; CDR3 DNA: TGTGCCAGCAGTGAAGTTAGCGGGAGGTCCTACAATGAGCAGTTCTTC
D gene: -; clone size: few; V gene: TRBV9; J gene: TRBJ1-2; CDR3 protein: CASSVGGNRVNYGYTF; CDR3 DNA: TGTGCCAGCAGCGTAGGAGGAAACAGGGTTAACTATGGCTACACCTTC
D gene: -; clone size: few; V gene: TRBV18; J gene: TRBJ1-1; CDR3 protein: CASSPGGDTEAFF; CDR3 DNA: TGTGCCAGCTCGCCTGGGGGGGACACTGAAGCTTTCTTT
D gene: -; clone size: many; V gene: TRBV7-2; J gene: TRBJ2-1; CDR3 protein: CASSLTSPEQFF; CDR3 DNA: TGTGCCAGCAGCCTGACTAGTCCTGAGCAGTTCTTC
D gene: -; clone size: few; V gene: TRBV12-3/TRBV12-4; J gene: TRBJ1-3; CDR3 protein: CASRFEGNTIYF; CDR3 DNA: TGTGCCAGCAGATTCGAGGGAAACACCATATATTTT